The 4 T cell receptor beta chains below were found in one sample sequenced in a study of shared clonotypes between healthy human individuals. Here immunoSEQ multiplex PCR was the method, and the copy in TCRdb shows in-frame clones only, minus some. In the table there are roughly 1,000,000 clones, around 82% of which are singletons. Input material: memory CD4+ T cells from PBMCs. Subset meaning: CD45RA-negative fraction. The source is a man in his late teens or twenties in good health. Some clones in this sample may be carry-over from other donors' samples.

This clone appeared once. The CDR3 region has the DNA TGTGCCAGCAGTTACCACAGGGAAAGCCAGTACTTC. Its translation: CASSYHRESQYF. The chain recombines TRBV7-2 with TRBJ2-5, with a possible D match to TRBD1 (6 bases). This CDR3 has 12 residues. Trimming removed 6 bases at V and 10 bases at J, with 15 bases between. The germline gives CDR1 SGHTA, CDR2 FQGNSA.

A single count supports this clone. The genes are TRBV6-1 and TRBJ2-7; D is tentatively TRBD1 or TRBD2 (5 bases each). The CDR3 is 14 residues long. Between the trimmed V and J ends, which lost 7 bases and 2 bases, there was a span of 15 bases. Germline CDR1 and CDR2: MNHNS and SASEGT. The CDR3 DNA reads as TGTGCCAGCACTCGAGGGGCAGCAGCCTACGAGCAGTACTTC. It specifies CASTRGAAAYEQYF.

The CDR3 coding sequence is TGTGCCAGCAGCTTGGGATACAGGGGGCCGCCCGGAAACACCATATATTTT. This encodes CASSLGYRGPPGNTIYF. This chain joins TRBV11-2 and TRBJ1-3; 9 bases match TRBD1. Looked up from germline, CDR1 is SGHAT and CDR2 is FQNNGV. With V trimmed by 3 bases and J by 4 bases, 10 bases remained unmatched. The CDR3 runs 17 residues.

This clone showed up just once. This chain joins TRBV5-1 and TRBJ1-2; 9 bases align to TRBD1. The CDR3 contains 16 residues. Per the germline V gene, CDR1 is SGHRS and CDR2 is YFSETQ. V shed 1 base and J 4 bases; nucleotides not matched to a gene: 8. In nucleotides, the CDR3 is TGCGCCAGCAGCTTGTCAACAGGGGGCGCGGGCTATGGCTACACCTTC. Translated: CASSLSTGGAGYGYTF.